This TCR beta chain was found in a study of cytomegalovirus exposure and HLA in healthy donors. PCR amplification relied on 60 Vbeta primers (plus 13 Jbeta primers). Assay used: immunoSEQ multiplex PCR; TCRdb lists only in-frame clones, some missing. The sample has 100,000 to 150,000 clones, around 71% seen once. This clone was seen only a few times. CDR1 and CDR2 (germline): SGHVS, FNYEAQ. V dropped 3 bases and J dropped 8; count of bases not matched to a gene: 16. CDR3 size: 18 residues. The receptor's source is a woman in her fifties or sixties in good health and CMV-seropositive. The V call is TRBV7-6, the J call TRBJ2-1; 10 nucleotides match TRBD1. Sequenced sample: PBMCs. The CDR3 loop is CASSFGGWGTGAGDEQFF. The CDR3 DNA follows: TGTGCCAGCAGCTTTGGAGGTTGGGGGACAGGGGCTGGGGATGAGCAGTTCTTC.